This T cell receptor beta chain was sequenced for a study of cytomegalovirus exposure and HLA in healthy donors. The table came from immunoSEQ multiplex PCR; TCRdb's copy has only in-frame clones and leaves some out. The sample includes fewer than 150,000 clones, around 88% of them seen just once. The ends were cut back, 1 base at V and 3 bases at J, with 15 bases in the middle. CDR3 length: 16 residues. The V gene's germline CDR1 is SGHAT and CDR2 FQNNGV. This TCR was recovered from a man in his late teens or twenties in good health and CMV-seronegative. This sequence joins TRBV11-2 and TRBJ1-1; D uncertain. Material for sequencing was PBMCs. The CDR3 nucleotides are TGTGCCAGCAGCTTAGCGGGAGTAGTTCGGGACACTGAAGCTTTCTTT. As protein: CASSLAGVVRDTEAFF. Full variable domain (rest looked up from reference TRBV11-2 and TRBJ1-1): EAGVAQSPRYKIIEKRQSVAFWCNPISGHATLYWYQQILGQGPKLLIQFQNNGVVDDSQLPKDRFSAERLKGVDSTLKIQPAKLEDSAVYLCASSLAGVVRDTEAFFGQGTRLTVV.